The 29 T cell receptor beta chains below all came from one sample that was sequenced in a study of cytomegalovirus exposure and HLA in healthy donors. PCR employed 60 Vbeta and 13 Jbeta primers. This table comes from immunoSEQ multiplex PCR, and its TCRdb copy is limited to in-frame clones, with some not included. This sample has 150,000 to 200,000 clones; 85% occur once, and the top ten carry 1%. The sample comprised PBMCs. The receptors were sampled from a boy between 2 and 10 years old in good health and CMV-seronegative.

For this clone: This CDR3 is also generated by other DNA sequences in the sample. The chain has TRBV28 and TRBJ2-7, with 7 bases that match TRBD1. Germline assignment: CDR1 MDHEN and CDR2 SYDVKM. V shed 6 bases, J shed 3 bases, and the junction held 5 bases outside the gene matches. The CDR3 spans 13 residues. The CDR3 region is CASSPGQSYEQYV. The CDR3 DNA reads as TGTGCCAGCAGCCCGGGACAGAGCTACGAGCAGTACGTC.

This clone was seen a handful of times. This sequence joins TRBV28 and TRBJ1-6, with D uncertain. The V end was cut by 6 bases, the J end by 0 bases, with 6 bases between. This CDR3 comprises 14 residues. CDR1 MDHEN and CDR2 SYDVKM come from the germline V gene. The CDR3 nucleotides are TGTGCCAGCAGCCTTAGCTCCTATAATTCACCCCTCCACTTT. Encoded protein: CASSLSSYNSPLHF. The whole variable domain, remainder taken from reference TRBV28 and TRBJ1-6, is DVKVTQSSRYLVKRTGEKVFLECVQDMDHENMFWYRQDPGLGLRLIYFSYDVKMKEKGDIPEGYSVSREKKERFSLILESASTNQTSMYLCASSLSSYNSPLHFGNGTRLTVT.

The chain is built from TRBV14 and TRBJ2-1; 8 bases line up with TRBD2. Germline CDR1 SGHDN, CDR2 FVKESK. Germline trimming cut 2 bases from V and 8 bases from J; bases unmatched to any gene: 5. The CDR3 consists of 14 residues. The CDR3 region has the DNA TGTGCCAGCAGCCAACGCACGGGAGGGGATGAGCAGTTCTTC. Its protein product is CASSQRTGGDEQFF.

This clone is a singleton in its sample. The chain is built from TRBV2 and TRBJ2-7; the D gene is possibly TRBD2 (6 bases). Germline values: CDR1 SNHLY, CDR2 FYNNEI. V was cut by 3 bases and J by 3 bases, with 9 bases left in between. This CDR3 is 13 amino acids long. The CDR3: CASSEEGNYEQYF. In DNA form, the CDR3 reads TGTGCCAGCAGTGAGGAGGGAAACTACGAGCAGTACTTC. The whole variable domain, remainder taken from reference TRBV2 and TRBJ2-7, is EPEVTQTPSHQVTQMGQEVILRCVPISNHLYFYWYRQILGQKVEFLVSFYNNEISEKSEIFDDQFSVERPDGSNFTLKIRSTKLEDSAMYFCASSEEGNYEQYFGPGTRLTVT.

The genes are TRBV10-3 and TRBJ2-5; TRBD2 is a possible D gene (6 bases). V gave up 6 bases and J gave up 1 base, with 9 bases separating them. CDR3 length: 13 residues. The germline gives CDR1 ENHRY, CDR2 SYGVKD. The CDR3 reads CAISSGGQETQYF. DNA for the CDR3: TGTGCCATCAGCTCCGGGGGCCAAGAGACCCAGTACTTC.

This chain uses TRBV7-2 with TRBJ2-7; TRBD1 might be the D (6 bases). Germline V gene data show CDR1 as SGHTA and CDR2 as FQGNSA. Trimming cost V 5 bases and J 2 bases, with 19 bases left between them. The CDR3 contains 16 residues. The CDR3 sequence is CASSMGRAGDPYEQYF. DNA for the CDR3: TGTGCCAGCAGCATGGGCCGGGCAGGGGACCCCTACGAGCAGTACTTC.

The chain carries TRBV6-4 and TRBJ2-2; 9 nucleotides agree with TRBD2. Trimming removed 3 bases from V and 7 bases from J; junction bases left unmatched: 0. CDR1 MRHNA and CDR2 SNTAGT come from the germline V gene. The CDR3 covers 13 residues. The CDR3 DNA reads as TGTGCCAGCAGTGAGACTAGCGGCGGGGAGCTGTTTTTT. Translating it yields CASSETSGGELFF.

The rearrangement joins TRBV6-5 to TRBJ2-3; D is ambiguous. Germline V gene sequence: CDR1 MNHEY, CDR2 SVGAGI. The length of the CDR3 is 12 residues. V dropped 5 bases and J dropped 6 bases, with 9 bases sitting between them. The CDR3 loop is CASSRVSDTQYF. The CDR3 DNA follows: TGTGCCAGCAGTCGGGTTTCGGATACGCAGTATTTT.

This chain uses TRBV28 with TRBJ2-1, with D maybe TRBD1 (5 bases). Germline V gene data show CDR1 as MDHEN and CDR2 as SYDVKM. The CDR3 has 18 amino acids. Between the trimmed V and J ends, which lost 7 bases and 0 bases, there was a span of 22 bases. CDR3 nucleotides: TGTGCCAGCAATCTCGAAGGATGGGGCCGAAGCTCCTACAATGAGCAGTTCTTC. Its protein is CASNLEGWGRSSYNEQFF.

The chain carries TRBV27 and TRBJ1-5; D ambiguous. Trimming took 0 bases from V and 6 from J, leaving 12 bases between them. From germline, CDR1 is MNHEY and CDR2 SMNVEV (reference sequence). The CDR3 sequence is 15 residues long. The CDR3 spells CASSLSRAGSQPQHF. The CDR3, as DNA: TGTGCCAGCAGTTTATCCCGGGCGGGGTCTCAGCCCCAGCATTTT.

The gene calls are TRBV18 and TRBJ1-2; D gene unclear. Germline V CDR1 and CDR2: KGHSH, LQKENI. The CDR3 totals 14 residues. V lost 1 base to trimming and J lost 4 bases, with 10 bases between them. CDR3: CASSPLRSSYGYTF. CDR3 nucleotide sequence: TGTGCCAGCTCACCACTACGGTCTAGCTATGGCTACACCTTC.

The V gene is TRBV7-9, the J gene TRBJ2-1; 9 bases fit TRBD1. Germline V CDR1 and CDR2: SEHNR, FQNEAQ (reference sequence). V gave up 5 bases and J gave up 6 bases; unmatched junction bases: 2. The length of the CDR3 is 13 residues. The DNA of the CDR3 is TGTGCCAGCAGCGGGGACAGGGTCAATGAGCAGTTCTTC. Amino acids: CASSGDRVNEQFF. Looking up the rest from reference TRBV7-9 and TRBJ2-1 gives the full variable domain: DTGVSQNPRHKITKRGQNVTFRCDPISEHNRLYWYRQTLGQGPEFLTYFQNEAQLEKSRLLSDRFSAERPKGSFSTLEIQRTEQGDSAMYLCASSGDRVNEQFFGPGTRLTVL.

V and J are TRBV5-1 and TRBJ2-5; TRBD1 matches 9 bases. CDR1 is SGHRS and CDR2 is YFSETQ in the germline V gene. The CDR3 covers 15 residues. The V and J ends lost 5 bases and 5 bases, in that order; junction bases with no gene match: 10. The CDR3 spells CASRIGGTGIETQYF. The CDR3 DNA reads TGCGCCAGCAGGATAGGGGGGACAGGGATTGAGACCCAGTACTTC. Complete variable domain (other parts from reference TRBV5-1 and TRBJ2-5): KAGVTQTPRYLIKTRGQQVTLSCSPISGHRSVSWYQQTPGQGLQFLFEYFSETQRNKGNFPGRFSGRQFSNSRSEMNVSTLELGDSALYLCASRIGGTGIETQYFGPGTRLLVL.

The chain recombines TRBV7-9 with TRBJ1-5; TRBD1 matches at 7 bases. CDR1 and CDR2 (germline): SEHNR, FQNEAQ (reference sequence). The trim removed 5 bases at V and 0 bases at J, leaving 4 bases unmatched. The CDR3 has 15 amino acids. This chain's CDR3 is CASSPGTASNQPQHF. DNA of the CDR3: TGTGCCAGCAGCCCGGGGACAGCTAGCAATCAGCCCCAGCATTTT.

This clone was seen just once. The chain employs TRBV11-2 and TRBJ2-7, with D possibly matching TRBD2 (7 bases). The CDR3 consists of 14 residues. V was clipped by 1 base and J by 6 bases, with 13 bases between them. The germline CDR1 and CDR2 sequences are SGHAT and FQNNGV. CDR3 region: CASSLARGGSEQYF. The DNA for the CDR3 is TGTGCCAGCAGCTTAGCCAGGGGCGGGAGCGAGCAGTACTTC.

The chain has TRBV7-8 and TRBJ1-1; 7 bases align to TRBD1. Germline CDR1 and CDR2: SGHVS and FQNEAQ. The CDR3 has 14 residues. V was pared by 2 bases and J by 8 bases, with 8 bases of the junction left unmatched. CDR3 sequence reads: CASSLSGGEGEAFF. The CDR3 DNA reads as TGTGCCAGCAGCTTATCAGGGGGTGAGGGGGAAGCTTTCTTT.

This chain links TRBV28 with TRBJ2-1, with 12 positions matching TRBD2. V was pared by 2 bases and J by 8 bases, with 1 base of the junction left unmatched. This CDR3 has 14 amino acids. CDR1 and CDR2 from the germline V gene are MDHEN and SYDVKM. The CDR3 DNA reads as TGTGCCAGCAGTTTACTAGCGGGGGGGCATGAGCAGTTCTTC. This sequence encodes CASSLLAGGHEQFF. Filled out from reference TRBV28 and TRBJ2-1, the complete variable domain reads DVKVTQSSRYLVKRTGEKVFLECVQDMDHENMFWYRQDPGLGLRLIYFSYDVKMKEKGDIPEGYSVSREKKERFSLILESASTNQTSMYLCASSLLAGGHEQFFGPGTRLTVL.

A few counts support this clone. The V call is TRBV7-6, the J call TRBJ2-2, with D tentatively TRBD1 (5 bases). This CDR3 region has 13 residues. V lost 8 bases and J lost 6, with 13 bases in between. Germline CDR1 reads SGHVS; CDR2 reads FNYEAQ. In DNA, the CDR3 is TGTGCCAGCGGCAGGGCTGAGGCCGGGGAGCTGTTTTTT. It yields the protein CASGRAEAGELFF.

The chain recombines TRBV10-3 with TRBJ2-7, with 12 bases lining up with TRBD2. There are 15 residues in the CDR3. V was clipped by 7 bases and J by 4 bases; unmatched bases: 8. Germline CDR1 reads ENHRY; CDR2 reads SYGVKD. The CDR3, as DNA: TGTGCCATCAAAGGACTAGCGGGATCTAAGTACGAGCAGTACTTC. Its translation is CAIKGLAGSKYEQYF.

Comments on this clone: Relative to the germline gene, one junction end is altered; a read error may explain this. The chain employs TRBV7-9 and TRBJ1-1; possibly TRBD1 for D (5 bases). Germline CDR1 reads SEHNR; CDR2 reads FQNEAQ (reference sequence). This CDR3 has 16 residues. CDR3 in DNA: TGTTCCAGCAGCTTAGGGGAGCGGTTACCGAACACTGAAGCTTTCTTT. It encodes CSSSLGERLPNTEAFF.

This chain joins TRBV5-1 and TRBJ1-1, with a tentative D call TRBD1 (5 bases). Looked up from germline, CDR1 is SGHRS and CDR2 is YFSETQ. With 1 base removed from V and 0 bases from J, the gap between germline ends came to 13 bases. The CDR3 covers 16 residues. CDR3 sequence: CASSLNQGYMNTEAFF. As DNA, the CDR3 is TGCGCCAGCAGCTTGAACCAGGGATACATGAACACTGAAGCTTTCTTT.

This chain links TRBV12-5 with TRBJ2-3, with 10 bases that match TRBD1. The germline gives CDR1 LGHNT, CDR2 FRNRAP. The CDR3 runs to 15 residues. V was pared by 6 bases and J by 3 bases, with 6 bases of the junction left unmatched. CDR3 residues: CASGSGTGDTDTQYF. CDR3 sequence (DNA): TGTGCTAGTGGCTCCGGGACAGGGGATACAGATACGCAGTATTTT. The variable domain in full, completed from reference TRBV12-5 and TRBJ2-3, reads DARVTQTPRHKVTEMGQEVTMRCQPILGHNTVFWYRQTMMQGLELLAYFRNRAPLDDSGMPKDRFSAEMPDATLATLKIQPSEPRDSAVYFCASGSGTGDTDTQYFGPGTRLTVL.

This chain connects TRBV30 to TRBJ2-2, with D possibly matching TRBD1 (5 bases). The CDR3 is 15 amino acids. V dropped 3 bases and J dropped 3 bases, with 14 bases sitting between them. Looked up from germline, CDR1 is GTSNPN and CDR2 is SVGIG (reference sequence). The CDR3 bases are TGTGCCTGGAGCGAAGGCAGGGCTGACACCGGGGAGCTGTTTTTT. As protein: CAWSEGRADTGELFF.

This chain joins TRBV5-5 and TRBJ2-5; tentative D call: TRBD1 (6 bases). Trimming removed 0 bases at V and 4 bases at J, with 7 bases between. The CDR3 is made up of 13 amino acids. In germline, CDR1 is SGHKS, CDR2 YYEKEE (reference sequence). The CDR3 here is CASSLDRAETQYF. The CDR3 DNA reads TGTGCCAGCAGCTTGGACAGGGCAGAGACCCAGTACTTC.

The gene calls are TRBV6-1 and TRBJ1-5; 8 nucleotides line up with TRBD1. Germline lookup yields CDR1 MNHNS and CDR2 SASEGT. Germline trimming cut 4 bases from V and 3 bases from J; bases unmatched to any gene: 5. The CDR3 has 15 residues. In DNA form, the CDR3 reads TGTGCCAGCAGTGTTGGGACAGGCTACAATCAGCCCCAGCATTTT. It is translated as CASSVGTGYNQPQHF.

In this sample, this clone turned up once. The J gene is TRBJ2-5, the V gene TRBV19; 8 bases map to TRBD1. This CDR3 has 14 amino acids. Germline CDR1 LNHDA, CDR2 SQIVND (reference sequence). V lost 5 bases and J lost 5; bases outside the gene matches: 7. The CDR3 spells CASSPPGGRETQYF. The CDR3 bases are TGTGCCAGTAGTCCCCCAGGGGGCCGGGAGACCCAGTACTTC.

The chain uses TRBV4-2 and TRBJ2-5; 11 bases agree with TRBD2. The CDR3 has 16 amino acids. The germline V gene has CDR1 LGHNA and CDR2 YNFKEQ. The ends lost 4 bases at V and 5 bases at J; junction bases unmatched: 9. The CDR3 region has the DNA TGTGCCAGCAGCCCCCTAGCGGGAGGTGCTGCGGAGACCCAGTACTTC. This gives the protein CASSPLAGGAAETQYF.

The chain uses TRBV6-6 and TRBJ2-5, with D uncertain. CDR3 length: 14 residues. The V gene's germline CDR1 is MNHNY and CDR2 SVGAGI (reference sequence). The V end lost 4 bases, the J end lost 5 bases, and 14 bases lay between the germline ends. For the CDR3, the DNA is TGTGCCAGCAGTTTTTCGCGGTTGGAGGAGACCCAGTACTTC. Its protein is CASSFSRLEETQYF.

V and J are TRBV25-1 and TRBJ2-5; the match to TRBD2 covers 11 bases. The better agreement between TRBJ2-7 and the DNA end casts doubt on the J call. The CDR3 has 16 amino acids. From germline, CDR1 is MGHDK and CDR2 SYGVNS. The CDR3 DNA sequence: TGTGCCAGCAGTATAGCGACTAGCGGGAAATCCTACGAGCAGTACTTC. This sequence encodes CASSIATSGKSYEQYF.